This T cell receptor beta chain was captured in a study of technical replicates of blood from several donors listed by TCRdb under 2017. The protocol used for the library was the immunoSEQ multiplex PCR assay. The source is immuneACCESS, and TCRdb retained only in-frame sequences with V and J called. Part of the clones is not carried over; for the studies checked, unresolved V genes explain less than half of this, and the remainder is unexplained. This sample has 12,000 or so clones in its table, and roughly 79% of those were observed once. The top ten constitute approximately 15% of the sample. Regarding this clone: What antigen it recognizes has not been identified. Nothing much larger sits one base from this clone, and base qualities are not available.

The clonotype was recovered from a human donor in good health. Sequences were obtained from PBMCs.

The sequenced DNA is TGTGCCTGGAGTGTGGGTCCGAGGAGTGAGCAGTTCTTC. Translated, it gives CAWSVGPRSEQFF. Here the chain combines TRBV30 and TRBJ2-1, with the D gene uncertain. The CDR3 runs 13 residues from the cysteine to the phenylalanine. CDR3 DNA only is kept here, 39 bases in frame from base 1. Between the V and J ends, shortened by 0 bases and 9 bases respectively, the junction contains 12 bases. The CDR1 and CDR2 encoded by the germline V gene (reference sequence) are GTSNPN and SVGIG.